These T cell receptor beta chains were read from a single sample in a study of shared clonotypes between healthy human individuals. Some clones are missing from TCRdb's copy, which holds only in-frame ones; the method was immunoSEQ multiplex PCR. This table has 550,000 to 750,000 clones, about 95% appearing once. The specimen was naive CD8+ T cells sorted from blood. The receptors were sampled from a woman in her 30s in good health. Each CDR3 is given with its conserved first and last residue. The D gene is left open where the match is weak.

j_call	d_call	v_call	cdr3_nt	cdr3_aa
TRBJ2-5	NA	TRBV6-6	TGTGCCAGCAGTTACGATAGGAGACGAGAGACCCAGTACTTC	CASSYDRRRETQYF
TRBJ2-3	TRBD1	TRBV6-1	TGTGCCAGCGAAGGGACAGGGGGGGAGGATACGCAGTATTTT	CASEGTGGEDTQYF
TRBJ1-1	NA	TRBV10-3	TGTGCCATCAGTGAGCTTGGGTTGAACACTGAAGCTTTCTTT	CAISELGLNTEAFF
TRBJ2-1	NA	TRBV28	TGTGCCAGCAGTTTATTGCCCGACAATGAGCAGTTCTTC	CASSLLPDNEQFF
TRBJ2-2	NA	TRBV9	TGTGCCAGCAGCGGGCCAGGGGTCTCCGGGGAGCTGTTTTTT	CASSGPGVSGELFF
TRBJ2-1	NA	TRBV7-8	TGTGCCAGCAGCACAAGCGGTCACAATGAGCAGTTCTTC	CASSTSGHNEQFF
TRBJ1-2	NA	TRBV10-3	TGTGCCATCAGTGACAGGGGAGTCGACTATGGCTACACCTTC	CAISDRGVDYGYTF
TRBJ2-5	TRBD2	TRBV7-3	TGTGCCAGCAGCTCTGTAGCGGGGGCAATTGAGACCCAGTACTTC	CASSSVAGAIETQYF
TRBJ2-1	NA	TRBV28	TGTGCCAGCAGCTTCGGGACTTCTAAATACAATGAGCAGTTCTTC	CASSFGTSKYNEQFF
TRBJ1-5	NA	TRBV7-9	TGTGCCAGCAGCTTAGCCCAGGGTCGAGACAATCAGCCCCAGCATTTT	CASSLAQGRDNQPQHF
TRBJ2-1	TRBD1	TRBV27	TGTGCCAGCAGTTTAGGACAGGGGGCTTACAATGAGCAGTTCTTC	CASSLGQGAYNEQFF
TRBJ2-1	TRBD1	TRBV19	TGTGCCAGTATAGGACAGGTCAGGGATGAGCAGTTCTTC	CASIGQVRDEQFF
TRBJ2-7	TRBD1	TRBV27	TGTGCCAGCAGTCCCACGGGACAGATACCTCGGGAGCAGTACTTC	CASSPTGQIPREQYF
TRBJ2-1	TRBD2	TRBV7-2	TGTGCCAGCAGCTTAGTGCGGGAGCGGGGGGATGAGCAGTTCTTC	CASSLVRERGDEQFF
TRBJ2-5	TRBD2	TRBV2	TGTGCCAGCGGCTGGACTAGCGGGAGGGCTGGGGAGACCCAGTACTTC	CASGWTSGRAGETQYF
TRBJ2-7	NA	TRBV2	TGTGCCAGCAGTGAAGCCCTCAACGAGCAGTACTTC	CASSEALNEQYF
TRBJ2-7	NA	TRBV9	TGTGCCAGCAGCGTAGGGCCGGGCCAATTAAACTACGAGCAGTACTTC	CASSVGPGQLNYEQYF